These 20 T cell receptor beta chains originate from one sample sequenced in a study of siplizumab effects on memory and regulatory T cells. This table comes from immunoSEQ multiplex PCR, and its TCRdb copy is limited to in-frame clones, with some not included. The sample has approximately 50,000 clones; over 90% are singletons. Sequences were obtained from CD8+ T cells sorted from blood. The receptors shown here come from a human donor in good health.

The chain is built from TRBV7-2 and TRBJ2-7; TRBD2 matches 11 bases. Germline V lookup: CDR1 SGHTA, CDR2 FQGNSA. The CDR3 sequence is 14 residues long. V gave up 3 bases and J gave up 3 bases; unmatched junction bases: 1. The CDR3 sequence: CASSFGTSGYEQYF. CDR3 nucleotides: TGTGCCAGCAGCTTTGGGACTAGCGGCTACGAGCAGTACTTC. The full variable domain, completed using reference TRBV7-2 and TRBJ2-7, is GAGVSQSPSNKVTEKGKDVELRCDPISGHTALYWYRQSLGQGLEFLIYFQGNSAPDKSGLPSDRFSAERTGGSVSTLTIQRTQQEDSAVYLCASSFGTSGYEQYFGPGTRLTVT.

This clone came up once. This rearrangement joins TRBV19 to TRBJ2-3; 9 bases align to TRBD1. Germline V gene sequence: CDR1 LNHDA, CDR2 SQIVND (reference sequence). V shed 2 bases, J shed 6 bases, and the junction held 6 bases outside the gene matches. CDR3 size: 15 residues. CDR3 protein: CASSISGTGSDTQYF. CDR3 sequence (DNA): TGTGCCAGTAGTATATCGGGGACAGGGTCCGATACGCAGTATTTT.

As DNA, the CDR3 is TGTGCCAGCATCGGAACCTTCACGAGCACAGATACGCAGTATTTT. Its protein product is CASIGTFTSTDTQYF. This chain joins TRBV5-8 and TRBJ2-3; no clear D gene. Germline CDR1 SGHTS, CDR2 YDEGEE. The CDR3 is 15 amino acids. The V and J ends lost 6 bases and 0 bases respectively, with 14 bases between them.

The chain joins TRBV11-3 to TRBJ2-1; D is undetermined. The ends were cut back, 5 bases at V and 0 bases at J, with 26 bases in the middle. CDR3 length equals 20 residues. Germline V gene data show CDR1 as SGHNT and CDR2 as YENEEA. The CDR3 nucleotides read TGTGCCAGCAGCCAAGAAATTCCTCAATTGGCCGATAGCTCCTACAATGAGCAGTTCTTC. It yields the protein CASSQEIPQLADSSYNEQFF.

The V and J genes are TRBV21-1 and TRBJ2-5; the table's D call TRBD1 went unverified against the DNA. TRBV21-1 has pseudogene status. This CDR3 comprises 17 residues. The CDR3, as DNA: TGTGCCAGCAGCTCCGGCAACGTCTCAGGGTTCCAAGAGACCCAGTACTTC. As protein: CASSSGNVSGFQETQYF.

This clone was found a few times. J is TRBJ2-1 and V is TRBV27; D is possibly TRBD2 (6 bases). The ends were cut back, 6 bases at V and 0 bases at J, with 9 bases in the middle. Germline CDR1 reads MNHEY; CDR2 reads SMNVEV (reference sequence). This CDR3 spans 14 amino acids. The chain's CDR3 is CASSIGGSYNEQFF. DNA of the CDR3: TGTGCCAGCAGCATCGGGGGCTCCTACAATGAGCAGTTCTTC.

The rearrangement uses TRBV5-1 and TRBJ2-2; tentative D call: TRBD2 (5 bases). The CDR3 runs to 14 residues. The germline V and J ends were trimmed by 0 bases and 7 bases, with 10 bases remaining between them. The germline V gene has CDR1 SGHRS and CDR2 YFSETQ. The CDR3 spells CASSLARVNGELFF. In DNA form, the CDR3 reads TGCGCCAGCAGCTTGGCGAGGGTTAACGGGGAGCTGTTTTTT.

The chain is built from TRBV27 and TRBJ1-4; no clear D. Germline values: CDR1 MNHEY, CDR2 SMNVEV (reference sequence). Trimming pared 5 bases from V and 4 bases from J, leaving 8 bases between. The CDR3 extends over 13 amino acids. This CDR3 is CASSRRYNEKLFF. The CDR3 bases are TGTGCCAGCAGTCGGCGGTATAATGAAAAACTGTTTTTT.

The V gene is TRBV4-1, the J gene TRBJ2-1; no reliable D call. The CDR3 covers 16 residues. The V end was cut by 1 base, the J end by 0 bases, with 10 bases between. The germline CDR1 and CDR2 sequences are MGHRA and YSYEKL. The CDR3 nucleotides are TGCGCCAGCAGCCAAGGTCTAGATGGCTCCTACAATGAGCAGTTCTTC. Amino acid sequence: CASSQGLDGSYNEQFF.

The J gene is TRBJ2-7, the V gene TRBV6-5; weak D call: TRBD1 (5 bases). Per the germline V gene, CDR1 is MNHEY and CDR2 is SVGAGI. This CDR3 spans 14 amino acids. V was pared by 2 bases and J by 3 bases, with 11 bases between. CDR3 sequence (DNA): TGTGCCAGCAGTTACGGGGCCGGAAACTACGAGCAGTACTTC. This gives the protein CASSYGAGNYEQYF.

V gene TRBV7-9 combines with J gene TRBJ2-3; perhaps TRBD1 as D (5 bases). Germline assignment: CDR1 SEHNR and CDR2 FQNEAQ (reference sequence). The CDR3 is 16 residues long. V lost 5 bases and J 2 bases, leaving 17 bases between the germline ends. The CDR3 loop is CASSVGVGEDTDTQYF. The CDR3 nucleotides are TGTGCCAGCAGCGTAGGGGTAGGGGAAGACACAGATACGCAGTATTTT.

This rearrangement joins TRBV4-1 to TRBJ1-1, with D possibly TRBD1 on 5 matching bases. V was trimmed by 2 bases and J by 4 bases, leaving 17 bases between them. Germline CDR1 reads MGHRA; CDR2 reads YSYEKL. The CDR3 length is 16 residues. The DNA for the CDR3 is TGCGCCAGCAGCCAAAGTGGGTTTGGGGGAATCACTGAAGCTTTCTTT. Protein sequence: CASSQSGFGGITEAFF.

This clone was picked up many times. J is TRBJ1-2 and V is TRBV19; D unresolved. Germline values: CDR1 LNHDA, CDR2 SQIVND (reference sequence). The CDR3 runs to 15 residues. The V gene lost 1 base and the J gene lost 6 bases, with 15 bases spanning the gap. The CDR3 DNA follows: TGTGCCAGTAGTATAGCCTACCGAGGGTTGAATGGCTACACCTTC. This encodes CASSIAYRGLNGYTF.

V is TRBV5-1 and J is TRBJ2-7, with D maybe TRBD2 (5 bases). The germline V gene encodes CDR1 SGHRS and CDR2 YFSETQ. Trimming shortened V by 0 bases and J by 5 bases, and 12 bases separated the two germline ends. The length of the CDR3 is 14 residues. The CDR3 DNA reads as TGCGCCAGCAGCTTGGCCTGGGAAGCGGACGAGCAGTACTTC. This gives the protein CASSLAWEADEQYF.

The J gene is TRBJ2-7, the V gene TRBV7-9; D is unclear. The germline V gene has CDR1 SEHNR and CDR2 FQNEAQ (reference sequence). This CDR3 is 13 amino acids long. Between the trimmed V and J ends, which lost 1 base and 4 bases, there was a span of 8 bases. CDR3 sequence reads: CASSLDPGYEQYF. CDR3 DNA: TGTGCCAGCAGCTTAGACCCGGGTTACGAGCAGTACTTC.

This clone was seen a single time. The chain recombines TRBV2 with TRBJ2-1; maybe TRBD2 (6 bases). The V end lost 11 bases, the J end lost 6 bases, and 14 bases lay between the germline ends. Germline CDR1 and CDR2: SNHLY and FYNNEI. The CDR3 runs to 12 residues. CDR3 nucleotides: TGTGCCGTAAAGGGAGGTTCCAATGAGCAGTTCTTC. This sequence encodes CAVKGGSNEQFF.

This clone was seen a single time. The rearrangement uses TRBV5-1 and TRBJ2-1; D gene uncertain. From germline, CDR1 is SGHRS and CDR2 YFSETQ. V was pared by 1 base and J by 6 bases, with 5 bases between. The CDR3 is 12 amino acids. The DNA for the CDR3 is TGCGCCAGCAGCTTGTTTCCCAATGAGCAGTTCTTC. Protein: CASSLFPNEQFF.

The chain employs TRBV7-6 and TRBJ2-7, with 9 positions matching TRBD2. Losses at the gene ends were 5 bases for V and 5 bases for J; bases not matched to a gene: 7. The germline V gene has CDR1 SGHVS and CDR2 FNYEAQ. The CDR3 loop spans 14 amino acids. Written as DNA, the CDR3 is TGTGCCAGCAGCCTTAGCGGGAGCCCCCACGAGCAGTACTTC. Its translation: CASSLSGSPHEQYF.

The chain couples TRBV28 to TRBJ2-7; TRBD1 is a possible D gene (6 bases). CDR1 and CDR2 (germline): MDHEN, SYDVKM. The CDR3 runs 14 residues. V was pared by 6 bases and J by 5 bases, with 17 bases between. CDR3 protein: CASSRGRGSHEQYF. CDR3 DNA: TGTGCCAGCAGCCGGGGCAGGGGTTCTCACGAGCAGTACTTC.

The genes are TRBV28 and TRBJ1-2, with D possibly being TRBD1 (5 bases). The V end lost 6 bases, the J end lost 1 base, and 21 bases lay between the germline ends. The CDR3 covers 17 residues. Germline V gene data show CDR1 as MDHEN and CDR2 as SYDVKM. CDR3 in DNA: TGTGCCAGCAGCCCCGGACACTCAAGGAACTATAACTATGGCTACACCTTC. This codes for CASSPGHSRNYNYGYTF.